This is a list of T cell receptor beta chains from one sample in a study of blood T cells in healthy people across ages. TCRdb analysed the 5' RACE reads with MiXCR anew, one entry per CDR3 protein. The table shows about 1.5 million distinct CDR3 sequences, with under 55% occurring only once. Sample: blood. Source of these receptors: a woman under 30 in good health. Each CDR3 is given with its conserved first and last residue. The size of a clone is reported for some rows only, either as once, few or many, or as a class for expanded clones.

clone_size: -
j_call: TRBJ1-5
v_call: TRBV20-1
cdr3_aa: CSALPLSNQPQHF

clone_size: -
j_call: TRBJ2-7
v_call: TRBV20-1
cdr3_aa: CSSGPDLYEQYF

clone_size: -
j_call: TRBJ1-4
v_call: TRBV5-1
cdr3_aa: CASSEALGAGEKLFF

clone_size: -
j_call: TRBJ1-1
v_call: TRBV12-3/TRBV12-4
cdr3_aa: CASSWGQVNTEAFF

clone_size: many
j_call: TRBJ2-5
v_call: TRBV3-1
cdr3_aa: CASSPPAVVETQYF

clone_size: few
j_call: TRBJ2-3
v_call: TRBV10-1
cdr3_aa: CASSEPGSVGDTQYF

clone_size: few
j_call: TRBJ2-3
v_call: TRBV20-1
cdr3_aa: CSAPSKGQGLYTQYF

clone_size: -
j_call: TRBJ2-7
v_call: TRBV10-3
cdr3_aa: CAILDRGHNYEQYF

clone_size: -
j_call: -
v_call: TRBV27
cdr3_aa: CASRDPYNEQYF

clone_size: few
j_call: TRBJ2-1
v_call: TRBV11-2
cdr3_aa: CASSLGQGRKFF

clone_size: -
j_call: TRBJ2-7
v_call: TRBV20-1
cdr3_aa: CSARDPSGTYEQYF

clone_size: few
j_call: TRBJ1-2
v_call: TRBV2
cdr3_aa: CASSNPGLLNYGYTF

clone_size: few
j_call: TRBJ1-5
v_call: TRBV20-1
cdr3_aa: CSAQPRGHINQPQHF

clone_size: -
j_call: TRBJ2-7
v_call: TRBV27
cdr3_aa: CASSFGRGRYEQYF

clone_size: -
j_call: TRBJ1-6
v_call: TRBV12-3/TRBV12-4
cdr3_aa: CASSFYGESPLHF

clone_size: -
j_call: TRBJ2-7
v_call: TRBV20-1
cdr3_aa: CSPYSSYEQYF

clone_size: -
j_call: TRBJ2-5
v_call: TRBV7-9
cdr3_aa: CASSLALSGGETQYF

clone_size: few
j_call: TRBJ1-4
v_call: TRBV28
cdr3_aa: CASSFSGQLKYATNEKLFF

clone_size: -
j_call: -
v_call: TRBV6-1
cdr3_aa: CASSSRTGGCEQYF

clone_size: -
j_call: TRBJ2-2
v_call: TRBV20-1
cdr3_aa: CSARDAGQVGELFF

clone_size: few
j_call: TRBJ2-4
v_call: TRBV12-3/TRBV12-4
cdr3_aa: CASSWDPDLLAKNIQYF

clone_size: few
j_call: -
v_call: TRBV6-2/TRBV6-3
cdr3_aa: CASSSSGTDYEQYF

clone_size: -
j_call: TRBJ2-2
v_call: TRBV28
cdr3_aa: CASSPPQPGTGTGELFF

clone_size: many
j_call: TRBJ2-7
v_call: TRBV12-3/TRBV12-4
cdr3_aa: CARDRLYEQYF

clone_size: -
j_call: TRBJ1-2
v_call: TRBV10-3
cdr3_aa: CAINQEPNYGYTF

clone_size: -
j_call: TRBJ2-7
v_call: TRBV15
cdr3_aa: CATSRGWGRGRYEQYF

clone_size: -
j_call: TRBJ2-2
v_call: TRBV7-8
cdr3_aa: CASSLSRFNTGELFF

clone_size: -
j_call: TRBJ1-2
v_call: TRBV7-2
cdr3_aa: CASSLEALNYGYTF

clone_size: -
j_call: TRBJ1-6
v_call: TRBV11-2
cdr3_aa: CASSLVQSRGSPLHF

clone_size: -
j_call: TRBJ2-6
v_call: TRBV25-1
cdr3_aa: CAGSEFQWDGANVLTF

clone_size: few
j_call: TRBJ1-4
v_call: TRBV3-1
cdr3_aa: CASSLRGREKLFF

clone_size: once
j_call: TRBJ2-5
v_call: TRBV12-3/TRBV12-4
cdr3_aa: CASSHDSYEQCF

clone_size: -
j_call: TRBJ2-3
v_call: TRBV4-2
cdr3_aa: CASSQAGGAYTQYF

clone_size: -
j_call: TRBJ2-7
v_call: TRBV12-3/TRBV12-4
cdr3_aa: CASGAGTGVYEQYF

clone_size: -
j_call: TRBJ1-5
v_call: TRBV3-1
cdr3_aa: CASLKEVYSNQPQHF

clone_size: -
j_call: TRBJ2-7
v_call: TRBV7-9
cdr3_aa: CASRETGGESYEQYF

clone_size: few
j_call: TRBJ2-2
v_call: TRBV4-1
cdr3_aa: CASSQEPGHLNTGELFF

clone_size: many
j_call: TRBJ2-5
v_call: TRBV6-2/TRBV6-3
cdr3_aa: CASSSGLEVETQYF

clone_size: -
j_call: TRBJ2-3
v_call: TRBV7-2
cdr3_aa: CASSFGQGYTDTQYF

clone_size: -
j_call: TRBJ1-5
v_call: TRBV7-2
cdr3_aa: CASSLVRGQRPQHF

clone_size: few
j_call: TRBJ1-1
v_call: TRBV7-9
cdr3_aa: CASSLVGINTEAFF

clone_size: -
j_call: TRBJ2-1
v_call: TRBV7-9
cdr3_aa: CASSEGLLHEQFF

clone_size: few
j_call: TRBJ1-2
v_call: TRBV29-1
cdr3_aa: CSVEEQGRVANYGYTF

clone_size: few
j_call: TRBJ2-7
v_call: TRBV11-2
cdr3_aa: CASSIQGKQYF

clone_size: few
j_call: TRBJ1-1
v_call: TRBV12-3/TRBV12-4
cdr3_aa: CASRLRTGGFTEAFF

clone_size: -
j_call: TRBJ2-5
v_call: TRBV29-1
cdr3_aa: CSVELAGRDNEQYF

clone_size: -
j_call: TRBJ1-2
v_call: TRBV6-5
cdr3_aa: CASRLQTGDGYTF

clone_size: few
j_call: TRBJ2-1
v_call: TRBV11-2
cdr3_aa: CASSLDRELLYNEQFF

clone_size: few
j_call: TRBJ2-1
v_call: TRBV10-3
cdr3_aa: CAISDSGGLSSYNEQFF

clone_size: -
j_call: TRBJ2-3
v_call: TRBV7-6
cdr3_aa: CASSLASNLGGTDTQYF

clone_size: -
j_call: TRBJ2-7
v_call: TRBV2
cdr3_aa: CASSVPPGEQYF

clone_size: -
j_call: TRBJ2-3
v_call: TRBV7-2
cdr3_aa: CATRRAGSTDTQYF

clone_size: few
j_call: TRBJ2-1
v_call: TRBV29-1
cdr3_aa: CSVERTSSSYNEQFF

clone_size: -
j_call: TRBJ1-2
v_call: TRBV14
cdr3_aa: CASSHRSRPQDGYTF

clone_size: -
j_call: TRBJ2-1
v_call: TRBV29-1
cdr3_aa: CSVADRSYNGQFF

clone_size: once
j_call: TRBJ1-1
v_call: TRBV4-3
cdr3_aa: CASSHRQVRGKNTEAFF

clone_size: few
j_call: TRBJ2-5
v_call: TRBV7-2
cdr3_aa: CASRRQTEETQYF

clone_size: few
j_call: TRBJ1-6
v_call: TRBV4-1
cdr3_aa: CASSHGIGGSSYNSPLHF

clone_size: few
j_call: TRBJ2-7
v_call: TRBV4-1
cdr3_aa: CASSPGLAGPSYEQYF

clone_size: -
j_call: TRBJ1-1
v_call: TRBV5-1
cdr3_aa: CASSGNLMNTEAFF